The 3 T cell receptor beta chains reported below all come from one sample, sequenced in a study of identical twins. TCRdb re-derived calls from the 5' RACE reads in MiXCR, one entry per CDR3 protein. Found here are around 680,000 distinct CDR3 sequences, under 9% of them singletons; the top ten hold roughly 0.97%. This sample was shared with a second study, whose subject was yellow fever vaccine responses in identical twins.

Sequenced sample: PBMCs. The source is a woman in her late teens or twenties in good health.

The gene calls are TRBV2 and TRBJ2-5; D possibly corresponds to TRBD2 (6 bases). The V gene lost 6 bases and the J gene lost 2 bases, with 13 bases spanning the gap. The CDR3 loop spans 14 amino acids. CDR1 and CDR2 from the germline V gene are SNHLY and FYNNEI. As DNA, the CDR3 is TGTGCCAGCAGCGCCGGGAGCCCACAAGAGACCCAGTACTTC. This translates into CASSAGSPQETQYF. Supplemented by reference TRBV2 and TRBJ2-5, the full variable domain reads EPEVTQTPSHQVTQMGQEVILRCVPISNHLYFYWYRQILGQKVEFLVSFYNNEISEKSEIFDDQFSVERPDGSNFTLKIRSTKLEDSAMYFCASSAGSPQETQYFGPGTRLLVL.

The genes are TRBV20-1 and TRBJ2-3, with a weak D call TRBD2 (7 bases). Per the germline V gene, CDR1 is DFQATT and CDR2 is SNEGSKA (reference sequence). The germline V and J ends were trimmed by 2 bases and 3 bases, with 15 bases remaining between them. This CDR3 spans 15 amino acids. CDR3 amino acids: CSARLGGGWTDTQYF. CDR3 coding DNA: TGCAGTGCTAGATTGGGGGGGGGCTGGACAGATACGCAGTATTTT.

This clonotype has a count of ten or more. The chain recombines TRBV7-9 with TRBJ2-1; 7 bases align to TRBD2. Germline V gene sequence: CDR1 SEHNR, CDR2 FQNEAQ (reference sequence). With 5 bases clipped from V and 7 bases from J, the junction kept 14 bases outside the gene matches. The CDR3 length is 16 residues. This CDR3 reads CASSPFGTGGLNEQFF. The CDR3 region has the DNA TGTGCCAGCAGCCCGTTTGGGACGGGAGGATTGAATGAGCAGTTCTTC.